A selection of T cell receptor beta chains follows, all from one sample in a study of post-analysis software for immune sequencing data. TCRdb fed the PCR reads into MiXCR, producing one record per CDR3 protein. The sample comprises around 710,000 distinct CDR3 sequences, 40% to 55% of which are singletons, and over 4.5% rests with the top ten. The sample consisted of blood. These receptors all stem from a girl under 18 with multiple sclerosis. Each CDR3 is given with its conserved first and last residue. The order of the fields is CDR3 DNA, CDR3 protein, V gene, J gene, clone size, D gene. The D gene is left open where the match is weak. For some rows the clone size is stated as once, few or many, or as a class when expanded; others skip it.

TGTGCCAGCAGCTTAGAGGACAGGGACATTCAGTACTTC	CASSLEDRDIQYF	TRBV7-9	TRBJ2-4	.	TRBD1
TGTGCCAGCAGTGAGGGGGGAAGCTCCTACAATGAGCAGTTCTTC	CASSEGGSSYNEQFF	TRBV25-1	TRBJ2-1	few	.
TGCAGCTGCGGACAACCGCCCTACGAGCAGTACTTC	CSCGQPPYEQYF	TRBV29-1	TRBJ2-7	once	.
TGTGCCAGCAGTTACTCCCGTCACGGGAGCACAGATACGCTGTATTTT	CASSYSRHGSTDTLYF	TRBV6-5	TRBJ2-3	few	.
TGTGCCAGCAGCCCTAGGGCCGGGGCCCAGCACACCTTC	CASSPRAGAQHTF	TRBV7-3	TRBJ1-2	.	.
TGTGCCAGCAGTCCAGACCCGAGATTAGGGGAGACCCAGTACTTC	CASSPDPRLGETQYF	TRBV28	TRBJ2-5	.	.
TGTGCCACCAGTGGGGAAAACACTGAAGCTTTCTTT	CATSGENTEAFF	TRBV24-1	TRBJ1-1	few	.
TGTGCCACCAGTGATCCAACCCCGGGACTAGCGGGAAATAATGAGCAGTTCTTC	CATSDPTPGLAGNNEQFF	TRBV24-1	TRBJ2-1	.	TRBD2
TGTGCCAGCAGCTCCCAGGGTACGCACGCCTACGAGCAGTACTTC	CASSSQGTHAYEQYF	TRBV11-2	TRBJ2-7	.	.
TGTGCCAGCAGCGAACCGGGACTAGCGGACAATGAGCAGTTCTTC	CASSEPGLADNEQFF	TRBV5-4	TRBJ2-1	.	TRBD2
TGTGCCAGCAGCTTAGGACAGGAAAAGTACCAAGAGACCCAGTACTTC	CASSLGQEKYQETQYF	TRBV7-9	TRBJ2-5	.	.
TGTGCCAGCAGCCACAGGGGTCTGAGCACAGATACGCAGTATTTT	CASSHRGLSTDTQYF	TRBV13	TRBJ2-3	.	TRBD1
TGTGCCAGCAGCAAACAGGGACTCCCACAAGAGACCCAGTACTTC	CASSKQGLPQETQYF	TRBV7-8	TRBJ2-5	.	.
TGTGCCAGCAGCCGCCTGGGACAGAACTACGAGCAGTACTTC	CASSRLGQNYEQYF	TRBV6-5	TRBJ2-7	few	TRBD1
TGTGCCAGTAAAGCCCCGGGACAGGGTTACGAGCAGTACTTC	CASKAPGQGYEQYF	TRBV19	TRBJ2-7	.	TRBD1
TGCAGTGTGACTAGCGGCCAAGAGACCCAGTACTTC	CSVTSGQETQYF	TRBV20-1	TRBJ2-5	many	TRBD2
TGCAGTGCTAGCCGTGAGGGAGGGGATGAGCAGTTCTTC	CSASREGGDEQFF	TRBV20-1	TRBJ2-1	.	TRBD2
TGTGCCACCAGCGGGGGACAGGGGGCTGGAAAACTGTTTTTT	CATSGGQGAGKLFF	TRBV15	TRBJ1-4	.	TRBD1
TGTGCCAGCAGTTACTCCGGGGCAGGGGGCCCTTCACCCCTCCACTTT	CASSYSGAGGPSPLHF	TRBV6-5	TRBJ1-6	.	TRBD1
TGTGCCAACAGCCGGGCGGCCAAAAACATTCAGTACTTC	CANSRAAKNIQYF	TRBV3-1	TRBJ2-4	.	.
TGCAGTGCCCCCGCTAAAGGGTCCGAGACCCAGTACTTC	CSAPAKGSETQYF	TRBV20-1	TRBJ2-5	few	.
TGTGCCAGCAGCCCTGGGACTGCCGGGTATAATGAAAAACTGTTTTTT	CASSPGTAGYNEKLFF	TRBV5-8	TRBJ1-4	.	.
TGCGCCAGCGGAGAGAGCGTAACCTCCTACGAGCAGTACTTC	CASGESVTSYEQYF	TRBV5-1	TRBJ2-7	many	.
TGTGCCAGCAGTTCCCCGGGGGGCGGGAGGGAGACCCAGTACTTC	CASSSPGGGRETQYF	TRBV12-3/TRBV12-4	TRBJ2-5	.	TRBD2
TGCGCCAGCAGTGAAGGCGTCGTGGCCCTAGCGAACAATGAGCAGTTCTTC	CASSEGVVALANNEQFF	TRBV2	TRBJ2-1	.	.
TGTGCCAGCAGTTTAACGACAGGGAGCGAGCAGTACTTC	CASSLTTGSEQYF	TRBV27	TRBJ2-7	few	TRBD1
TGCAGCGTTGGAACGGCCTTCAATCAGCCCCAGCATTTT	CSVGTAFNQPQHF	TRBV29-1	TRBJ1-5	few	.
TGTGCCAGCAGGGGAGTGGATACGCAGTATTTT	CASRGVDTQYF	TRBV2	TRBJ2-3	few	.
TGTGCCAGCAGTTTAGGTCAGCGTGAGCAGTTCTTC	CASSLGQREQFF	TRBV12-3/TRBV12-4	TRBJ2-1	few	.
TGTGCCAGCAGACAAGGACTAGCGGGAGGACCCCCTGAGACCCAGTACTTC	CASRQGLAGGPPETQYF	TRBV6-2/TRBV6-3	TRBJ2-5	few	TRBD2
TGTGCCAGCAGTTTATCGGTCTTCGGCACAGATACGCAGTATTTT	CASSLSVFGTDTQYF	TRBV27	TRBJ2-3	.	.
TGTGCCAGCAGCCAGATTCACAGGGGTGGTAATGAGCAGTTCTTC	CASSQIHRGGNEQFF	TRBV7-3	TRBJ2-1	.	TRBD1
TGTGCCAGCAGTTTATCGAGCAGCACAGCGAACTATGGCTACACCTTC	CASSLSSSTANYGYTF	TRBV27	TRBJ1-2	.	.
TGTGCCAGCAGCACAGGGAATTCACCCCTCCACTTT	CASSTGNSPLHF	TRBV12-3/TRBV12-4	TRBJ1-6	.	.
TGTGCCAGCAGCCCTTCGGGGGGTCAAGAGACCCAGTACTTC	CASSPSGGQETQYF	TRBV11-2	TRBJ2-5	few	TRBD2
TGTGCCAGCAGCTCCGAGGTATTATACGAGCAGTACTTC	CASSSEVLYEQYF	TRBV7-9	TRBJ2-7	.	.
TGTGCCAGCAGTGATATCGTGGGAGCGGGAGTTTCCTACGAGCAGTACTTC	CASSDIVGAGVSYEQYF	TRBV6-1	TRBJ2-7	.	TRBD2
TGTGCCAGCGAGGGGTTGAGCTCCTACAATGAGCAGTTCTTC	CASEGLSSYNEQFF	TRBV11-3	TRBJ2-1	once	.
TGTGCCTGCAGTTCGGGACAGACCCTTGTTACAAAAGAGACCCAGTACTTC	CACSSGQTLVTKETQYF	TRBV28	TRBJ2-5	.	TRBD1
TGCGCCAGCAGCCAAGATACGTGGGACTACAATGAGCAGTTCTTC	CASSQDTWDYNEQFF	TRBV4-1	TRBJ2-1	few	.
TGTGCCAGCAGCTTAGCGCGAGACACCCTAGGGCAGTTCTTC	CASSLARDTLGQFF	TRBV7-9	TRBJ2-1	few	.